Listed below are T cell receptor beta chains from one sample, sequenced in a study of blood T cells in healthy people across ages. Each CDR3 protein gets one entry after TCRdb re-called the 5' RACE reads with MiXCR. The table has over 1.5 million distinct CDR3 sequences, around 48% seen once. Sequenced sample: blood. These receptor sequences come from a woman in her thirties or forties in good health. The CDR3 runs from the conserved cysteine through the conserved F or W. D genes are given only for firm matches. Only some rows state a clone size, as once, few, many or a class for expanded clones.

>TRBJ2-4|NA|TRBD2|TRBV7-6
CASSPKRTSGGADAKNIQYF
TGTGCCAGCAGCCCAAAACGGACTAGCGGGGGGGCAGATGCCAAAAACATTCAGTACTTC
>TRBJ2-3|NA|NA|TRBV5-1
CASSSFFESTDTQYF
TGCGCCAGCAGCTCCTTCTTCGAGAGCACAGATACGCAGTATTTT
>TRBJ2-7|NA|NA|TRBV5-6
CASSLGTYYGEQYF
TGTGCCAGCAGCTTGGGGACATACTACGGGGAGCAGTACTTC
>TRBJ2-7|NA|TRBD1|TRBV29-1
CSGGDRAYEQYF
TGCAGCGGTGGGGACAGAGCCTACGAGCAGTACTTC
>TRBJ2-7|few|NA|TRBV6-2/TRBV6-3
CASGRLEDEQYF
TGTGCCAGCGGCAGGCTTGAGGACGAGCAGTACTTC
>TRBJ2-3|NA|TRBD1|TRBV27
CASSLAGTGIRSDTQYF
TGTGCCAGCAGTTTAGCCGGGACAGGAATTAGATCAGATACGCAGTATTTT
>TRBJ2-6|few|TRBD1|TRBV25-1
CASSESGTGLANVLTF
TGTGCCAGCAGTGAATCCGGGACAGGGCTTGCCAACGTCCTGACTTTC
>TRBJ1-2|NA|NA|TRBV20-1
CSATRPPYGYTF
TGCAGTGCTACTCGCCCCCCCTATGGCTACACCTTC
>TRBJ2-1|NA|TRBD2|TRBV20-1
CSARVRGLAGGSYNEQFF
TGCAGTGCTAGAGTTAGGGGGCTAGCGGGGGGTTCCTACAATGAGCAGTTCTTC
>TRBJ2-5|NA|NA|TRBV4-1
CASSQVNPQETQYF
TGCGCCAGCAGCCAAGTAAACCCTCAAGAGACCCAGTACTTC
>TRBJ1-4|NA|NA|TRBV6-1
CASSDTPRGEKLFF
TGTGCCAGCAGTGATACACCGAGAGGCGAAAAACTGTTTTTT
>TRBJ2-4|NA|TRBD1|TRBV7-3
CASSPHPGQGANIQYF
TGTGCCAGCAGCCCCCATCCGGGACAGGGGGCAAACATTCAGTACTTC
>TRBJ2-5|NA|NA|TRBV5-5
CASSLVGLSGETQYF
TGTGCCAGCAGCTTGGTCGGGCTAAGTGGAGAGACCCAGTACTTC
>TRBJ2-7|NA|NA|TRBV4-3
CASSQDHTTLYEQYF
TGCGCCAGCAGCCAAGATCACACAACTCTATACGAGCAGTACTTC
>TRBJ2-7|NA|NA|TRBV28
CATKRPGGAYQQYF
TGTGCCACCAAAAGGCCGGGGGGCGCCTACCAGCAGTACTTC
>TRBJ2-4|NA|TRBD1|TRBV6-2/TRBV6-3
CASSGQGANKNIQYF
TGTGCCAGCAGTGGACAGGGGGCGAACAAAAACATTCAGTACTTC
>TRBJ2-1|once|NA|TRBV6-5
CASSRDGYQETQFF
TGTGCCAGCAGTCGGGACGGATATCAAGAGACCCAGTTCTTC
>TRBJ1-2|once|NA|TRBV29-1
CSVPKALPLYGYTF
TGCAGCGTCCCGAAGGCTCTCCCCCTCTATGGCTACACCTTC